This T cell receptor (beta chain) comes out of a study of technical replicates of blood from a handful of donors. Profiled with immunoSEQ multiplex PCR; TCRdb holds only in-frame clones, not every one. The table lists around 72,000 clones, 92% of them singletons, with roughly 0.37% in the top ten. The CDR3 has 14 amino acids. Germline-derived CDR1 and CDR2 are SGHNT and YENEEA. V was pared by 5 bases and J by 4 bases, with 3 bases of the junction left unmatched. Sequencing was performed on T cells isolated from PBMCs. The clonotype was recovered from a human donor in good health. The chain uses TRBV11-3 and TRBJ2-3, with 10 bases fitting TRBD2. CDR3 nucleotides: TGTGCCAGCAGCAGGACTAGCGGATCAGATACGCAGTATTTT. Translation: CASSRTSGSDTQYF.